The 28 T cell receptor beta chains presented below share a single source sample, sequenced in a study of PD-1 blockade in mismatch repair-deficient tumors. Only in-frame clones appear in the TCRdb table, and some are missing; sequencing was by immunoSEQ multiplex PCR. The table has about 120,000 clones, about 74% seen once. Source: peripheral blood, taken about 60 weeks after starting pembrolizumab. These receptors all stem from an adult with mismatch repair-deficient cancer.

As concerns this clone: Other DNA sequences in this specimen translate into the identical CDR3. Written as DNA, the CDR3 is TGTGCCAGCAGCTTAGGGGAAGCTAACTATGGCTACACCTTC. Residues: CASSLGEANYGYTF. This rearrangement joins TRBV7-8 to TRBJ1-2; no clear D. V was trimmed by 1 base and J by 0 bases, leaving 6 bases between them. Germline loops: CDR1 SGHVS, CDR2 FQNEAQ. This CDR3 is built from 14 residues. Drawing the rest from reference TRBV7-8 and TRBJ1-2, the complete variable domain is GAGVSQSPRYKVAKRGQDVALRCDPISGHVSLFWYQQALGQGPEFLTYFQNEAQLDKSGLPSDRFFAERPEGSVSTLKIQRTQQEDSAVYLCASSLGEANYGYTFGSGTRLTVV.

The chain has TRBV18 and TRBJ1-4, with D unresolved. CDR1 is KGHSH and CDR2 is LQKENI in the germline V gene. The CDR3 covers 15 residues. Trimming stripped 3 bases from V and 2 bases from J, with 10 bases between. For the CDR3, the DNA is TGTGCCAGCTCACCGGAAGGGATTACTAATGAAAAACTGTTTTTT. Translating it yields CASSPEGITNEKLFF.

V and J are TRBV2 and TRBJ1-3, with D possibly being TRBD1 (5 bases). Germline lookup yields CDR1 SNHLY and CDR2 FYNNEI. The V end was cut by 3 bases, the J end by 0 bases, with 15 bases between. The CDR3 is 17 amino acids. The CDR3, as DNA: TGTGCCAGCAGTGAGGAATTAACAGGCCCCTCTGGAAACACCATATATTTT. This codes for CASSEELTGPSGNTIYF.

This chain joins TRBV4-3 and TRBJ2-1; weak D call: TRBD2 (6 bases). Trimming took 1 base from V and 6 from J, leaving 16 bases between them. The CDR3 extends over 16 amino acids. In germline, CDR1 is LGHNA, CDR2 YSLEER. The CDR3 spells CASSQGGGFLINEQFF. For the CDR3, the DNA is TGCGCCAGCAGCCAAGGTGGAGGGTTCCTTATCAATGAGCAGTTCTTC.

The rearrangement links TRBV4-3 to TRBJ2-3; D may correspond to TRBD1 or TRBD2 (5 bases each). V lost 0 bases to trimming and J lost 3 bases, with 16 bases between them. In germline, CDR1 is LGHNA, CDR2 YSLEER. This CDR3 is built from 17 residues. This chain's CDR3 is CASSQELSVGGTDTQYF. CDR3 DNA sequence: TGCGCCAGCAGCCAAGAGTTGAGCGTTGGGGGAACAGATACGCAGTATTTT.

The chain uses TRBV11-2 and TRBJ2-3; D is unresolved. Trimming pared 2 bases from V and 3 bases from J, leaving 12 bases between. Germline CDR1 is SGHAT and CDR2 is FQNNGV. The CDR3 sequence is 15 residues long. The CDR3, as DNA: TGTGCCAGCAGCTTAAATCCCTCGTCAACAGATACGCAGTATTTT. This gives the protein CASSLNPSSTDTQYF.

This chain joins TRBV15 and TRBJ2-5, with D possibly being TRBD1 (5 bases). Germline loops: CDR1 LNHNV, CDR2 YYDKDF (reference sequence). Trimming removed 6 bases at V and 6 bases at J, with 17 bases between. The CDR3 is 14 residues long. This CDR3 is CATRGAPNTKTQYF. CDR3 DNA: TGTGCCACCAGAGGGGCCCCGAACACGAAGACCCAGTACTTC.

This clone has only a few counts. The chain is built from TRBV7-9 and TRBJ2-7; D perhaps matches TRBD2 (5 bases). V was shortened by 5 bases and J by 3 bases, with 11 bases between the two germline ends. The CDR3 runs 13 residues. Germline V CDR1 and CDR2: SEHNR, FQNEAQ (reference sequence). Written as DNA, the CDR3 is TGTGCCAGCAGCACCCCGGGAAGCTACGAGCAGTACTTC. This encodes CASSTPGSYEQYF.

V and J are TRBV19 and TRBJ2-7; 11 bases are shared with TRBD2. Germline values: CDR1 LNHDA, CDR2 SQIVND (reference sequence). The J segment lost 2 bases and the V segment lost 9 bases, leaving 18 bases of the junction unmatched. The CDR3 runs 18 residues. CDR3 nucleotide sequence: TGTGCCAGCAGAGATTCCGGCGGGACTAGCGGCAAAGCCTACGAGCAGTACTTC. It yields the protein CASRDSGGTSGKAYEQYF. The full variable domain, completed using reference TRBV19 and TRBJ2-7, is DGGITQSPKYLFRKEGQNVTLSCEQNLNHDAMYWYRQDPGQGLRLIYYSQIVNDFQKGDIAEGYSVSREKKESFPLTVTSAQKNPTAFYLCASRDSGGTSGKAYEQYFGPGTRLTVT.

The rearrangement links TRBV19 to TRBJ2-3; D remains unclear. CDR3 length: 13 residues. The V gene lost 7 bases and the J gene lost 3 bases, with 11 bases spanning the gap. Germline V gene lookup returns CDR1 LNHDA and CDR2 SQIVND (reference sequence). CDR3 sequence (DNA): TGTGCCAGTATGTTCGCGAGTACAGATACGCAGTATTTT. It is translated as CASMFASTDTQYF.

V is TRBV14 and J is TRBJ2-1; TRBD2 aligns across 15 bases. CDR3 size: 20 residues. Germline CDR1 is SGHDN and CDR2 is FVKESK. The V and J ends lost 2 bases and 0 bases, in that order; junction bases with no gene match: 8. The CDR3 nucleotides read TGTGCCAGCAGCCAACTCAAGGGACTAGCGGGGGGCCGCTCCTACAATGAGCAGTTCTTC. This gives the protein CASSQLKGLAGGRSYNEQFF.

The rearrangement joins TRBV9 to TRBJ2-7; D assignment may be TRBD1 or TRBD2 (5 bases each). Trimming shortened V by 3 bases and J by 2 bases, and 12 bases separated the two germline ends. Germline CDR1 is SGDLS and CDR2 is YYNGEE. The CDR3 totals 14 residues. CDR3 sequence: CASSETEGPYEQYF. The CDR3 coding sequence is TGTGCCAGCAGCGAGACCGAGGGGCCCTACGAGCAGTACTTC.

V is TRBV11-2 and J is TRBJ2-5; 11 nucleotides agree with TRBD2. V dropped 5 bases and J dropped 2; count of bases not matched to a gene: 10. Looked up from germline, CDR1 is SGHAT and CDR2 is FQNNGV. The CDR3 runs to 17 residues. The CDR3 here is CASSKAPGLAAQETQYF. DNA of the CDR3: TGTGCCAGCAGCAAAGCTCCGGGACTAGCGGCGCAAGAGACCCAGTACTTC.

The chain has TRBV7-2 and TRBJ2-7; 10 bases map to TRBD1. V lost 5 bases and J lost 4; bases outside the gene matches: 8. Per germline, CDR1 SGHTA and CDR2 FQGNSA. CDR3 size: 15 residues. CDR3 sequence: CASSPGDRGLYEQYF. The DNA for the CDR3 is TGTGCCAGCAGCCCGGGGGACAGGGGTCTATACGAGCAGTACTTC.

The rearrangement uses TRBV9 and TRBJ1-2; 10 bases agree with TRBD1. J lost 8 bases, V lost 0 bases, and 10 bases had no gene match. This CDR3 region has 16 residues. Germline-derived CDR1 and CDR2 are SGDLS and YYNGEE. The DNA of the CDR3 is TGTGCCAGCAGCGTAGTGACAGGGGGCGCAGGGGTCGGCTACACCTTC. It translates to CASSVVTGGAGVGYTF.

This clone showed up just once. The chain has TRBV11-3 and TRBJ2-7; weak D call: TRBD2 (5 bases). Trimming took 3 bases from V and 4 from J, leaving 16 bases between them. There are 15 residues in the CDR3. Germline assignment: CDR1 SGHNT and CDR2 YENEEA. The chain's CDR3 is CASSFRGAPLYEQYF. The CDR3 bases are TGTGCCAGCAGCTTCCGGGGAGCACCACTGTACGAGCAGTACTTC.

This clone was seen only once. The chain carries TRBV19 and TRBJ2-3; D not resolved. CDR3 length: 13 amino acids. V dropped 8 bases and J dropped 2 bases, with 11 bases sitting between them. Germline values: CDR1 LNHDA, CDR2 SQIVND (reference sequence). CDR3 DNA sequence: TGTGCCAGTTCCGAGGTAAACACAGATACGCAGTATTTT. Translating it yields CASSEVNTDTQYF.

The chain is built from TRBV30 and TRBJ2-7, with TRBD1 matching 11 bases. After removal of 1 base from V and 7 bases from J, the junction contained 6 bases not matched to a gene. Germline lookup yields CDR1 GTSNPN and CDR2 SVGIG (reference sequence). CDR3 length equals 14 residues. The CDR3 coding sequence is TGTGCCTGGAGTGGGGACAGGGGGTCACGAGAGCAGTACTTC. Translated, it gives CAWSGDRGSREQYF.

The chain carries TRBV4-2 and TRBJ2-5; 7 bases match TRBD1. V dropped 0 bases and J dropped 7; count of bases not matched to a gene: 11. The germline V gene has CDR1 LGHNA and CDR2 YNFKEQ. The length of the CDR3 is 16 residues. DNA of the CDR3: TGTGCCAGCAGCCAAGATCCCCGACAGGGTAGAGGGACCCAGTACTTC. Translated, it gives CASSQDPRQGRGTQYF.

CDR3 in DNA: TGCGCCAGCAGCAAAGAAGGGCAGGGAATGCTCGGGGAGCTGTTTTTT. Encoded protein: CASSKEGQGMLGELFF. The chain recombines TRBV5-1 with TRBJ2-2; perhaps TRBD1 as D (5 bases). The CDR3 sequence is 16 residues long. Trimming stripped 4 bases from V and 7 bases from J, with 20 bases between. The V gene's germline CDR1 is SGHRS and CDR2 YFSETQ.

The rearrangement links TRBV7-2 to TRBJ1-3; a weak D match, TRBD1 (6 bases). CDR3 length: 15 amino acids. V lost 2 bases and J lost 4, with 12 bases in between. CDR1 and CDR2 from the germline V gene are SGHTA and FQGNSA. This CDR3 is CASSLNQGMGNTIYF. The CDR3 coding sequence is TGTGCCAGCAGCTTAAATCAGGGGATGGGAAACACCATATATTTT.

The V and J genes are TRBV9 and TRBJ2-1; TRBD2 matches at 15 bases. V lost 5 bases and J lost 0; bases outside the gene matches: 6. Germline V gives CDR1 SGDLS, CDR2 YYNGEE. CDR3 length equals 18 residues. The CDR3 nucleotides read TGTGCCAGCAGTGATGGACTAGCGGGGGGGAGCTCCTACAATGAGCAGTTCTTC. As protein: CASSDGLAGGSSYNEQFF.

The V gene is TRBV29-1, the J gene TRBJ2-3; D is perhaps TRBD1 (5 bases). Between the trimmed V and J ends, which lost 1 base and 2 bases, there was a span of 16 bases. This CDR3 region has 16 residues. The germline V gene encodes CDR1 SQVTM and CDR2 ANQGSEA. The DNA for the CDR3 is TGCAGCGTTGAAGGGGTGTTACAGGCCAACACAGATACGCAGTATTTT. It encodes CSVEGVLQANTDTQYF.

This chain connects TRBV11-3 to TRBJ1-1; TRBD1 is a possible D gene (5 bases). V lost 2 bases and J lost 2, with 18 bases in between. Per germline, CDR1 SGHNT and CDR2 YENEEA. This CDR3 comprises 17 residues. The chain's CDR3 is CASSLTYAGTGNTEAFF. For the CDR3, the DNA is TGTGCCAGCAGCTTAACGTACGCGGGGACGGGTAACACTGAAGCTTTCTTT. The full variable domain, completed using reference TRBV11-3 and TRBJ1-1, is EAGVVQSPRYKIIEKKQPVAFWCNPISGHNTLYWYLQNLGQGPELLIRYENEEAVDDSQLPKDRFSAERLKGVDSTLKIQPAELGDSAVYLCASSLTYAGTGNTEAFFGQGTRLTVV.

This clone appeared a few times. The chain carries TRBV30 and TRBJ2-7, with 12 bases aligning to TRBD2. V was pared by 5 bases and J by 9 bases, with 8 bases of the junction left unmatched. CDR3 length: 13 residues. Germline CDR1 reads GTSNPN; CDR2 reads SVGIG (reference sequence). The CDR3 spells CAWSPGLAGWQYF. CDR3 DNA sequence: TGTGCCTGGTCCCCGGGACTAGCGGGTTGGCAGTACTTC.

The chain employs TRBV18 and TRBJ1-3, with a tentative D call TRBD1 (5 bases). Per the germline V gene, CDR1 is KGHSH and CDR2 is LQKENI. The CDR3 runs to 16 residues. The V gene lost 3 bases and the J gene lost 0 bases, with 12 bases spanning the gap. The CDR3 coding sequence is TGTGCCAGCTCACCCCTTGACAGCTCCTCTGGAAACACCATATATTTT. This codes for CASSPLDSSSGNTIYF.

This chain links TRBV27 with TRBJ2-5; D ambiguous. Trimming cost V 2 bases and J 5 bases, with 9 bases left between them. This CDR3 spans 13 amino acids. The V gene's germline CDR1 is MNHEY and CDR2 SMNVEV (reference sequence). The CDR3 bases are TGTGCCAGCAGTTTAGGTAGTTCCGAGACCCAGTACTTC. Its translation: CASSLGSSETQYF.

The chain is built from TRBV2 and TRBJ2-1; either TRBD1 or TRBD2 may supply D (5 bases each). This CDR3 has 15 residues. Germline lookup yields CDR1 SNHLY and CDR2 FYNNEI. V gave up 9 bases and J gave up 0 bases, with 15 bases separating them. Here the CDR3 reads CASYRGEHSYNEQFF. The CDR3 nucleotides read TGTGCCAGTTACCGAGGGGAACACTCCTACAATGAGCAGTTCTTC.